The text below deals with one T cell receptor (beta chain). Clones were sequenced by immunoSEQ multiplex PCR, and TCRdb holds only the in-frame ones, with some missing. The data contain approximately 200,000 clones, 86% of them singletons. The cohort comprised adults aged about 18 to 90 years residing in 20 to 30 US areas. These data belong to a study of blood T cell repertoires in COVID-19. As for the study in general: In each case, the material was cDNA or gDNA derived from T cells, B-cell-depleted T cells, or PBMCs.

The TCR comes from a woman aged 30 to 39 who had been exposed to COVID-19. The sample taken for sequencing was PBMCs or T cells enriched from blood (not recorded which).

CDR3 in DNA: TGCGCCAGCAGCTTGAACCCGGACAGGGAGGCCGGGGAGCTGTTTTTT. Its protein is CASSLNPDREAGELFF. V gene TRBV5-1 combines with J gene TRBJ2-2; 8 positions agree with TRBD1. V gave up 1 base and J gave up 6 bases; unmatched junction bases: 8. The CDR3 length is 16 residues. Germline V lookup: CDR1 SGHRS, CDR2 YFSETQ.